This record covers a single TCR beta chain. This clone turned up a few times. Its binding antigen is unknown. No much larger clonotype is one base removed from it; base qualities were not supplied. This record belongs to a study of blood T cell repertoires in COVID-19 (dated by TCRdb to the early 2020s). Regarding the research as a whole: Samples covering the acute and convalescent phases of COVID-19 were provided by collaborators in the United States, Italy and Spain. The repertoires were released in a freely available public database meant as a resource for research on the immune response to SARS-CoV-2. A de-identified subject ID, COVID-19 status, age in years and sex were almost always included in the sample metadata. Where HLA class I and class II types were available, the types were taken from metadata supplied by the sample provider, not from assay-based typing. The material from the prospective study consisted of cDNA or gDNA derived from T cells, B-cell-depleted T cells, or PBMCs. The dataset comprised deeply sampled blood TCRbeta repertoires from subjects exposed to, actively infected with, or recovered from COVID-19. Samples came from the ongoing ImmuneRACE study (first 160 participants) plus 1,254 subjects from 6 global collaborators.

Collaborating institutions collected whole blood in K2EDTA tubes following their own protocols. For TCRbeta analysis, collaborators shipped samples in one of three forms: frozen whole blood, isolated PBMCs, or DNA extracted from either of those sample types. What the research found in general, with its limitations: How much clinical and demographic metadata was included differed by source and by participant, and the metadata was provided uncurated.

The immunoSEQ Assay, a bias-controlled multiplex PCR, was used to amplify TCRbeta CDR3 regions from genomic DNA. The original methods were these. The number of nucleated cells in each sample was estimated by amplification of reference gene primers within the assay. To quantify the absolute abundance of each unique TCRbeta CDR3 rearrangement, sequence reads were collapsed and filtered. For each sample, productive Simpson clonality was calculated as the square root of Simpson's diversity index across productive rearrangements. In TCRdb, the immuneACCESS table is reduced to in-frame sequences with V and J assigned. These tables do not hold every clone; where another copy was compared, an unresolved V gene accounts for under half, and the others remain unexplained. V, J and clone size are taken as reported in that table, and D and trimming were inferred from the DNA itself. Across this sample there are 120,000 or so clones, with 65% to 90% seen only once. The ten biggest clones cover about 7% of the sample.

From cysteine to phenylalanine, the CDR3 is 14 amino acids long. Only the CDR3 region is kept as DNA, spanning 42 bases read in frame from base 1. Germline trimming: 3 bases from V, 9 bases from J; junction bases outside gene matches: 5. CDR1 and CDR2 were assigned from the germline V gene as KGHSH and LQKENI. The sequence is built from TRBV18 and TRBJ2-1, with 10 junctional bases fitting TRBD1. Sample: peripheral blood. This TCR came from a man older than 75 with active or convalescent COVID-19. The CDR3 amino acid sequence is: CASSPATGGGEQFF. The nucleotides read TGTGCCAGCTCACCCGCGACAGGGGGCGGTGAGCAGTTCTTC.